This T cell receptor (beta chain) was recorded in a study of tumor-infiltrating lymphocytes in primary liver carcinoma. Points from the study as a whole: The study found tumor-adjacent and tumor-blood pairs overlapped less than tumor region pairs.

A word on this clonotype: The antigen remains unidentified. At one end, the junction sequence differs from germline, possibly due to a read error.

A primer matching the constant region was used to make TCR beta cDNA from 500 to 600 ng of total RNA. ARM-PCR, slightly modified, supplied the TCR beta libraries through three nested multiplex PCR rounds. Running 9 to 11 cycles apiece, the first two PCR rounds relied on TRBV1-TRBV30 forward primers together with a C-beta reverse primer. TCRdb re-called the multiplex PCR reads through MiXCR, storing one row per CDR3 protein. The sample records around 25,000 distinct CDR3 sequences, around three quarters being singletons. The CDR3 has 16 residues. Each 20-30 mg portion of unsorted bulk tissue served as the source for co-extraction of RNA and DNA. Sampling targeted five separate regions of each tumor, which included the tumor centre.

This TCR was recovered from a man aged 35 to 55 with primary liver carcinoma and hepatitis B virus infection. Sequenced material: liver tumor tissue from sampling region 3. Subset of the sample: tumor region T3, left-lateral pole. This chain uses TRBV12-3 or TRBV12-4 with TRBJ2-7; D not resolved. CDR3 DNA sequence: TGTGCCAGCAATTTAATAAGCTCCGGTAGCTCCTGCGAGCAGTACTTC. Translation: CASNLISSGSSCEQYF.